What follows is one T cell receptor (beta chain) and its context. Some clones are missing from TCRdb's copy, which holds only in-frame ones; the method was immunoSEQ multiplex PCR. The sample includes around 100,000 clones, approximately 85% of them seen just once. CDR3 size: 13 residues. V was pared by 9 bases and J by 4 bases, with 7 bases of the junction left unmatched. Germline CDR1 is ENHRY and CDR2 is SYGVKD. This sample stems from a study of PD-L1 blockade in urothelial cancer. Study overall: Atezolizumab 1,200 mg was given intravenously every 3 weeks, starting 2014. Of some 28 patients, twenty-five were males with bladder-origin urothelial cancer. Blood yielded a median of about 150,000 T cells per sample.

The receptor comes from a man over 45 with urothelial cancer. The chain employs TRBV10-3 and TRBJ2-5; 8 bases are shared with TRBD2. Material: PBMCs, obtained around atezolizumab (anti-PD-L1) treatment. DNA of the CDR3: TGTGCCATAGCGGGAGAAACGTCAGAGACCCAGTACTTC. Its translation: CAIAGETSETQYF.